One T cell receptor beta chain is described in this entry. The CDR3 runs to 14 residues. TCRdb re-called the 5' RACE reads; one entry per CDR3 protein, DNA not given. The sample data list about 460,000 distinct CDR3 sequences. These data come from a study of T cells expressing NK-cell markers. What was sequenced was blood T cells: a sorted CD56 or NKG2C T cell subset, CD4+ or CD8+ T cells, or bulk PBMC T cells (not recorded which). This receptor was obtained from a woman in her fifties or sixties in good health. The chain couples TRBV12-3 or TRBV12-4 to TRBJ2-1; the TRBD1 assignment by TCRdb is unverifiable without DNA. CDR3 loop: CASSTPGGFNEQFF.